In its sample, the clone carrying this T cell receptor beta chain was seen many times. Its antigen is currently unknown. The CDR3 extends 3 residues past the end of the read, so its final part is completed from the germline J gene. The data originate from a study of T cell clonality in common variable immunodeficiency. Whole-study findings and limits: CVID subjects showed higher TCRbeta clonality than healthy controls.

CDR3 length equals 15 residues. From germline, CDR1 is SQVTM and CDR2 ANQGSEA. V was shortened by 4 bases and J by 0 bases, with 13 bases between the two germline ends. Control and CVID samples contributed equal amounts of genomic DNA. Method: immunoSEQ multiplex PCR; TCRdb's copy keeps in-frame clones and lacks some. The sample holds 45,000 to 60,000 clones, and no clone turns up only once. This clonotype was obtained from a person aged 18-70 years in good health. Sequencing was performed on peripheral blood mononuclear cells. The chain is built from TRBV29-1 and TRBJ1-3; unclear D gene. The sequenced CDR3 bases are TGCAGCGTTGTTGACAAGGATTTCTCTGGAAACACC. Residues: CSVVDKDFSGNT. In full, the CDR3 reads CSVVDKDFSGNTIYF. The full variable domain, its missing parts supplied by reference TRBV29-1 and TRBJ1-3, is SAVISQKPSRDICQRGTSLTIQCQVDSQVTMMFWYRQQPGQSLTLIATANQGSEATYESGFVIDKFPISRPNLTFSTLTVSNMSPEDSSIYLCSVVDKDFSGNTIYFGEGSWLTVV.